This TCR beta chain was observed in a study of graft-versus-host responses after intestinal transplantation. Study-level points and caveats: Individuals who had graft-donor T cell macrochimerism had allografts that showed high graft-versus-host to host-versus-graft clonal ratios. The authors found GvH clones in recipient marrow, some appearing first in ileum or blood.

CDR1 and CDR2 from the germline V gene are SGHVS and FNYEAQ. There are 12 residues in the CDR3. Between the trimmed V and J ends, which lost 1 base and 7 bases, there was a span of 7 bases. With regard to this clone: Antigen unknown.

TCRdb's copy holds only in-frame clones and misses some; the assay was immunoSEQ multiplex PCR. Of roughly 90,000 clones listed, about 87% were seen once; the top ten hold more than 0.25%. The source was unstimulated CD4+ T cells sorted from spleen or lymph node cells, collected before transplant. The origin of this receptor is a human donor who was the organ donor for an intestinal transplant. The J gene is TRBJ2-5, the V gene TRBV7-6, with unresolved D. DNA of the CDR3: TGTGCCAGCAGCTTAGTCGCAGGGACCCAGTACTTC. This translates into CASSLVAGTQYF. Based on the CDR3 plus reference TRBV7-6 and TRBJ2-5, the full variable domain is GAGVSQSPRYKVTKRGQDVALRCDPISGHVSLYWYRQALGQGPEFLTYFNYEAQQDKSGLPNDRFSAERPEGSISTLTIQRTEQRDSAMYRCASSLVAGTQYFGPGTRLLVL.